This T cell receptor (beta chain) emerged from a study of regulatory T cells in long-lasting Graves disease. General study points: Persistent disease was associated with favored TRBV28 usage and with favored use of TRBJ1-2 and TRBJ2-5. Persistent Graves' patients showed reduced TCR diversity versus newly diagnosed patients.

Points on this clonotype: Its antigen remains unidentified.

The CDR3 sequence is 15 residues long. V shed 1 base and J shed 1 base, with 10 bases lying between them. Germline CDR1 reads SGHTA; CDR2 reads FQGTGA. The time point: persistent/refractory GD, antithyroid drugs over 5 years with positive TRAb. Scientists built the TCR library using RNA that was extracted from PBMCs. The authors drew around 9 milliliters of peripheral blood into EDTA tubes. Construction of the TCR beta libraries employed iRepertoire HTBI primers in conjunction with Arm-PCR of CDR3 regions. TCRdb passed the multiplex PCR reads through MiXCR, listing each CDR3 protein once. The repertoire consists of over 650,000 distinct CDR3 sequences, with about 32% occurring once and the leading ten covering 40% to 55%.

This TCR derives from a female donor with Graves disease. The chain carries TRBV7-3 and TRBJ1-1, with D perhaps TRBD1 (5 bases). The sample consisted of peripheral blood mononuclear cells (PBMCs), taken when the disease was refractory, from a patient treated with antithyroid drugs. The CDR3 bases are TGTGCCAGCAGCTTAATTGCGGGGCGGAACACTGAAGCTTTCTTT. It translates to CASSLIAGRNTEAFF.